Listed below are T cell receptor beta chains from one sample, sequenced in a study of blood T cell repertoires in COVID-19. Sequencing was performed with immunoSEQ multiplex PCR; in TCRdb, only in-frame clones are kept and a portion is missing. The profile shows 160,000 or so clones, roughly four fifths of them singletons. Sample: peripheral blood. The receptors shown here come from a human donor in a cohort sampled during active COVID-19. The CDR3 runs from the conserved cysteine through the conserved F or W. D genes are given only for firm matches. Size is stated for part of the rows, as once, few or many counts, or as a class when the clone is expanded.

CASSRTDTLNTEAFF	TGTGCCAGCAGCCGGACTGACACTCTGAACACTGAAGCTTTCTTT	.	.	TRBJ1-1	TRBV6-5
CASSLFGQSYGYTF	TGTGCCAGCAGCTTGTTCGGACAATCCTATGGCTACACCTTC	.	.	TRBJ1-2	TRBV5-6
CSVTGYDGYTF	TGCAGCGTAACAGGGTACGATGGCTACACCTTC	.	.	TRBJ1-2	TRBV29-1
CASSDTSGEADTQYF	TGTGCCAGCAGTGATACTAGCGGGGAAGCAGATACGCAGTATTTT	.	TRBD2	TRBJ2-3	TRBV2
CASGFGLQSRYGYTF	TGTGCTAGTGGATTTGGGCTACAGAGCCGATATGGCTACACCTTC	.	.	TRBJ1-2	TRBV12-5
CASSLGTGEYF	TGTGCCAGCAGCTTGGGGACAGGGGAGTACTTC	.	TRBD1	TRBJ2-7	TRBV5-6
CAWRFQERDTQYF	TGTGCCTGGAGATTTCAAGAGAGAGATACGCAGTATTTT	.	.	TRBJ2-3	TRBV30
CASSSDRGMDTGELFF	TGTGCTAGCAGCTCAGACAGGGGCATGGACACCGGGGAGCTGTTTTTT	.	TRBD1	TRBJ2-2	TRBV7-7
CASSPPGGGNVNEQYF	TGTGCCAGCAGCCCCCCCGGGGGTGGGAATGTCAACGAGCAGTACTTC	few	.	TRBJ2-7	TRBV14
CASSLAPGPLEAFF	TGTGCCAGCAGCTTAGCGCCAGGTCCGCTTGAAGCTTTCTTT	many	.	TRBJ1-1	TRBV7-9
CASNPAGSHYGYTF	TGTGCCAGCAACCCTGCGGGATCCCATTATGGCTACACCTTC	many	.	TRBJ1-2	TRBV5-6
CASARGASNQPQHF	TGTGCCAGTGCCAGGGGAGCTAGCAATCAGCCCCAGCATTTT	.	.	TRBJ1-5	TRBV18
CATQGGGAGYGYTF	TGTGCGACCCAGGGAGGAGGCGCGGGCTATGGCTACACCTTC	.	.	TRBJ1-2	TRBV5-6
CASTLGANTEAFF	TGTGCCAGCACCCTGGGAGCGAACACTGAAGCTTTCTTT	.	.	TRBJ1-1	TRBV6-5
CASSYRDRAQETQYF	TGTGCCAGCAGTTACCGGGACAGGGCACAAGAGACCCAGTACTTC	once	TRBD1	TRBJ2-5	TRBV6-6
CASSWSGAYTDTQYF	TGTGCCAGCAGCTGGAGTGGAGCGTACACAGATACGCAGTATTTT	.	.	TRBJ2-3	TRBV7-9
CAWSVGGGSTDTQYF	TGTGCCTGGAGTGTAGGGGGTGGGAGCACAGATACGCAGTATTTT	.	.	TRBJ2-3	TRBV30
CASSLSRGTEAFF	TGTGCCAGCAGCTTAAGCCGAGGGACTGAAGCTTTCTTT	.	.	TRBJ1-1	TRBV7-3
CASSLSPQGVWADTQYF	TGTGCCAGCAGTTTATCCCCGCAGGGGGTATGGGCAGATACGCAGTATTTT	.	TRBD1	TRBJ2-3	TRBV28
CASSLAGTGNKQPQHF	TGTGCCAGCAGCTTGGCCGGGACAGGGAACAAACAGCCCCAGCATTTT	.	TRBD1	TRBJ1-5	TRBV5-6
CASSLNTGTGPRAEQYF	TGTGCCAGCAGCCTTAATACCGGGACAGGGCCCCGAGCCGAGCAGTACTTC	few	TRBD1	TRBJ2-7	TRBV7-8
CASSLSTGTGYSPLHF	TGTGCCAGCAGCTTATCAACCGGGACAGGATATTCACCCCTCCACTTT	few	TRBD1	TRBJ1-6	TRBV7-9
CASSDGGGYGYTF	TGTGCCAGCAGTGACGGGGGCGGCTATGGCTACACCTTC	once	.	TRBJ1-2	TRBV6-4
CASSHTGTSNEQFF	TGTGCCAGCAGTCATACCGGGACTAGTAATGAGCAGTTCTTC	.	TRBD2	TRBJ2-1	TRBV6-1
CASSPAGATNEKLFF	TGTGCCAGCAGCCCCGCCGGAGCAACTAATGAAAAACTGTTTTTT	.	.	TRBJ1-4	TRBV7-2
CASSQDPTGVLANYGYTF	TGCGCCAGCAGCCAAGATCCCACAGGGGTATTGGCTAACTATGGCTACACCTTC	.	TRBD1	TRBJ1-2	TRBV4-1